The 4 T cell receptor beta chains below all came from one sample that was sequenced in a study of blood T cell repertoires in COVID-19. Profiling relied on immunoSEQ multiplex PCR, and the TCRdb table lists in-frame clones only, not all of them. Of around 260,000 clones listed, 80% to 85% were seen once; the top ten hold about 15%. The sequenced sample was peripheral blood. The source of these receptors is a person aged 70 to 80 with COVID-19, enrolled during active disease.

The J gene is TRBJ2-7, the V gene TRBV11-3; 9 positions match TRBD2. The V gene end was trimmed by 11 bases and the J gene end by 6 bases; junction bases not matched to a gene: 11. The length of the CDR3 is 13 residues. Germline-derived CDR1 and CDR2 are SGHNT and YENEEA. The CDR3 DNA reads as TGTGCCTCCGGGCGGGGGGGCCTCGGCGAGCAGTACTTC. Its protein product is CASGRGGLGEQYF.

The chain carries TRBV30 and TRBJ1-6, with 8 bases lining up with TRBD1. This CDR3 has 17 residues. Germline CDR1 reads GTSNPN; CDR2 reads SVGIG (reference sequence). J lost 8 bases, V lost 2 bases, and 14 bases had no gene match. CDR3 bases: TGTGCCTGGAGTAGGATCGGACAGGGAGGAAAAGATTCACCCCTCCACTTT. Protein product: CAWSRIGQGGKDSPLHF.

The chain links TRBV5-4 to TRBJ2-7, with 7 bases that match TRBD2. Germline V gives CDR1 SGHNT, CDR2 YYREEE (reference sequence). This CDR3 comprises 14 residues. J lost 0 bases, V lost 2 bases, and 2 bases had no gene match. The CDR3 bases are TGTGCCAGCAGCTTCCGCGGGAGCTCCTACGAGCAGTACTTC. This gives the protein CASSFRGSSYEQYF.

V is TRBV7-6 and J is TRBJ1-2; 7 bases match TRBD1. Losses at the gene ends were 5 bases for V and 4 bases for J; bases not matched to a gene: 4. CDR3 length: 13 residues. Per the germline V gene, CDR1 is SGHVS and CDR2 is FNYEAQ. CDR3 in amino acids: CASSAGQSYGYTF. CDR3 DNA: TGTGCCAGCAGCGCGGGACAGAGCTATGGCTACACCTTC.